This entry concerns a single TCR beta chain. Its antigen remains unknown. This CDR3 spans 13 amino acids. Trimming shortened V by 2 bases and J by 13 bases, and 17 bases separated the two germline ends. Germline V CDR1 and CDR2: MDHEN, SYDVKM. This record belongs to a study of PD-1 blockade in classical Hodgkin lymphoma. Study results and caveats: Relative to healthy donors, newly diagnosed patients reportedly had lower baseline TCR diversity, which was reported as lower still in relapsed/refractory patients.

Time point denoted: cycle 4 day 1 (C4D1), after around six weeks of nivolumab. Each patient experienced a relapse that followed autologous stem cell transplantation, and brentuximab vedotin exposure varied. Method: immunoSEQ multiplex PCR; TCRdb's copy keeps in-frame clones and lacks some. The repertoire includes roughly 94,000 clones, 85% to 95% of them detected once, and approximately 2% sits in the top ten. The receptor was isolated from a human donor with classical Hodgkin lymphoma. Sequences were derived from peripheral blood mononuclear cells (PBMCs), sampled before the fourth cycle of nivolumab. V usage is TRBV28 and J usage is TRBJ1-1; D not certain. The CDR3 spells CASSLLGHLRGFF. The CDR3 DNA is TGTGCCAGCAGTTTACTGGGCCACCTGCGGGGTTTCTTT. Full variable domain (outside the CDR3, taken from reference TRBV28 and TRBJ1-1): DVKVTQSSRYLVKRTGEKVFLECVQDMDHENMFWYRQDPGLGLRLIYFSYDVKMKEKGDIPEGYSVSREKKERFSLILESASTNQTSMYLCASSLLGHLRGFFGQGTRLTVV.